These T cell receptor beta chains were read from a single sample in a study of T cell responses to AZD1222 COVID-19 vaccine. Here immunoSEQ multiplex PCR was the method, and the copy in TCRdb shows in-frame clones only, minus some. The data show approximately 91,000 clones, with under 95% seen just once and around 28% held by the top ten. The source material was peripheral blood, sampled 28 days after the second AZD1222 dose. Every receptor here comes from an adult who received the AZD1222 COVID-19 vaccine. CDR3s include the opening cysteine and the closing phenylalanine or tryptophan. D genes are given only for firm matches. Only some rows state a clone size, as once, few, many or a class for expanded clones.

v_gene	j_gene	abundance	len	d_gene	CDR3aa	CDR3nt
TRBV7-2	TRBJ2-7	.	15	.	CASSLGRQGAYEQYF	TGTGCCAGCAGCTTAGGGCGCCAGGGTGCCTACGAGCAGTACTTC
TRBV10-2	TRBJ1-1	.	14	.	CASRKGTMNTEAFF	TGCGCCAGCAGGAAAGGAACAATGAACACTGAAGCTTTCTTT
TRBV9	TRBJ2-3	.	13	.	CASSGLSGDTQYF	TGTGCCAGCAGCGGACTTAGCGGCGATACGCAGTATTTT
TRBV28	TRBJ1-1	.	17	TRBD1	CASSLTYRQGVNTEAFF	TGTGCCAGCAGTCTCACCTACCGACAGGGGGTGAACACTGAAGCTTTCTTT
TRBV5-5	TRBJ2-7	.	12	.	CASIRSVYEQYF	TGTGCCAGCATCCGGTCCGTCTACGAGCAGTACTTC
TRBV7-6	TRBJ2-7	.	15	TRBD1	CASSLNPTGYYEQYF	TGTGCCAGCAGCTTAAACCCGACAGGGTACTACGAGCAGTACTTC
TRBV4-1	TRBJ2-2	.	17	TRBD2	CASSQDGAGEGTGELFF	TGCGCCAGCAGCCAAGACGGAGCGGGAGAGGGAACCGGGGAGCTGTTTTTT
TRBV5-5	TRBJ1-5	.	14	.	CASTLGGGNQPQHF	TGTGCCAGCACCCTAGGGGGAGGCAATCAGCCCCAGCATTTT
TRBV19	TRBJ1-4	.	13	.	CASSTREREKLFF	TGTGCCAGTAGTACCCGGGAGCGAGAAAAACTGTTTTTT
TRBV25-1	TRBJ2-5	.	11	.	CASSARETQYF	TGTGCCAGCAGTGCCCGGGAGACCCAGTACTTC
TRBV6-5	TRBJ1-6	.	15	TRBD1	CASSPVRGLDSPLHF	TGTGCCAGCAGCCCGGTAAGGGGGCTTGATTCACCCCTCCACTTT
TRBV3-1/TRBV3-2	TRBJ1-6	few	14	.	CASSQPENNSPLHF	TGTGCCAGCAGCCAACCAGAGAATAATTCACCCCTCCACTTT
TRBV19	TRBJ2-7	.	15	.	CASSMIVQGIYEQYF	TGTGCCAGTAGTATGATTGTGCAGGGGATCTACGAGCAGTACTTC
TRBV6-2/TRBV6-3	TRBJ1-1	few	13	.	CASSQGGYTEAFF	TGTGCCAGCAGTCAGGGAGGGTACACTGAAGCTTTCTTT
TRBV12-5	TRBJ1-3	medium-sized	18	TRBD1	CASGAHAWDRGSGNTIYF	TGTGCTAGTGGTGCCCACGCCTGGGACAGGGGTTCTGGAAACACCATATATTTT
TRBV4-3	TRBJ2-3	.	18	TRBD2	CASSQDRTSGRRADTQYF	TGCGCCAGCAGCCAAGATAGGACTAGCGGGAGAAGGGCAGATACGCAGTATTTT
TRBV7-9	TRBJ2-1	.	14	.	CASSLAYGANEQFF	TGTGCCAGCAGCTTAGCGTACGGGGCCAATGAGCAGTTCTTC
TRBV24-1	TRBJ2-7	.	12	.	CATSDGSYEQYF	TGTGCCACCAGTGACGGTTCCTACGAGCAGTACTTC
TRBV10-3	TRBJ2-5	.	15	TRBD2	CAISESGRALETQYF	TGTGCCATCAGTGAGAGTGGGAGGGCCTTGGAGACCCAGTACTTC
TRBV6-6	TRBJ1-2	once	15	.	CASSYLELTGGGYTF	TGTGCCAGCAGTTATCTCGAACTAACGGGGGGTGGCTACACCTTC
TRBV27	TRBJ2-1	once	14	.	CASSLDTARDEQFF	TGTGCCAGCAGTTTGGACACAGCGAGAGATGAGCAGTTCTTC
TRBV24-1	TRBJ2-3	.	15	.	CATSDNGGGADTQYF	TGTGCCACCAGTGATAACGGAGGGGGCGCAGATACGCAGTATTTT
TRBV3-1/TRBV3-2	TRBJ1-1	.	15	.	CASSLKIKGGTEAFF	TGTGCCAGCAGCCTAAAAATAAAGGGGGGAACTGAAGCTTTCTTT
TRBV9	TRBJ2-2	.	15	TRBD2	CASSVTSGRTGELFF	TGTGCCAGCAGCGTGACTAGCGGGAGAACCGGGGAGCTGTTTTTT
TRBV7-9	TRBJ1-1	.	13	.	CASSLPPSTEAFF	TGTGCCAGCAGCTTACCTCCCAGCACTGAAGCTTTCTTT
TRBV5-6	TRBJ2-5	.	11	.	CASSGGETQYF	TGTGCCAGCAGCGGGGGAGAGACCCAGTACTTC
TRBV5-1	TRBJ1-4	.	14	TRBD1	CASSFGTGGEKLFF	TGCGCCAGCAGCTTTGGGACAGGGGGCGAAAAACTGTTTTTT
TRBV5-6	TRBJ1-6	.	15	.	CASTLRGSYNSPLHF	TGTGCCAGCACCTTACGAGGGTCCTATAATTCACCCCTCCACTTT
TRBV28	TRBJ1-1	.	15	.	CASSPRGGADTEAFF	TGTGCCAGCAGTCCCCGGGGGGGGGCGGACACTGAAGCTTTCTTT
TRBV27	TRBJ2-2	.	16	TRBD2	CASSTRLAGLAGELFF	TGTGCCAGCAGTACAAGACTAGCGGGACTCGCCGGGGAGCTGTTTTTT
TRBV4-1	TRBJ1-6	.	14	TRBD1	CASSWRQGESPLHF	TGCGCCAGCAGCTGGAGACAGGGAGAATCACCCCTCCACTTT